Listed below are T cell receptor beta chains from one sample, sequenced in a study of regulatory T cells in long-lasting Graves disease. Each CDR3 protein is one row after TCRdb ran MiXCR on the multiplex PCR reads. The sample has some 330,000 distinct CDR3 sequences; roughly 24% are singletons. The sequencing used peripheral blood mononuclear cells (PBMCs), collected when the disease was refractory, from a patient treated with antithyroid drugs. These receptors originate from a woman aged 40 to 50 with Graves disease. Both conserved end residues are trimmed from each CDR3.

v_call cdr3_aa
TRBV12-3/TRBV12-4 ASSVAGGQETQY
TRBV20-1 SASELRGTEAF
TRBV11-2 ASSSHPYEQY
TRBV28 ASSRSSDTQY
TRBV19 ASSSTSGRPHTDTQY
TRBV10-3 AISESSFETQY
TRBV5-1 ASSLFKREDEQF
TRBV5-1 ASSLKWGPSYEQY
TRBV7-2 ASSLRTSQY
TRBV7-7 ASSPAVFSGYQETQY
TRBV6-5 ASSYMGQYNQPQH
TRBV7-3 ATPGWDGNTEAF
TRBV7-2 ASRNLSGKRGMVANYGYT
TRBV29-1 SVNRVKPPETQY
TRBV28 ASSFGGTVQETQY
TRBV24-1 ATSDRNAGHNTGELF
TRBV12-3/TRBV12-4 ASSQDEQDTSPLH
TRBV7-9 ASSLREARNMNTEAF
TRBV2 ASSGETRVLQF
TRBV6-1 ASKSASGNQPQH
TRBV5-1 ASAGGHSEAF
TRBV16 ASSQKRGSGNTEAF
TRBV28 ASGAPGARATGELF
TRBV2 ASSGPRDRGNTGELF
TRBV11-2 ASSLDRDGAQY
TRBV29-1 SVESSGNYNEQF
TRBV2 ASSEWQIKGQGYEQY
TRBV29-1 GVAGTGGPGELF
TRBV12-3/TRBV12-4 ASSLGLQGAGTEAF
TRBV27 ASTPVGRGFTEAF
TRBV20-1 SAPEATGQPQH